What follows are 9 T cell receptor beta chains derived from one specimen sequenced in a study of identical twins. TCRdb reanalysed the 5' RACE reads using MiXCR and keeps one entry per CDR3 protein. The profile shows some 200,000 distinct CDR3 sequences, approximately 8.3% of them singletons. These data also formed part of another study, on yellow fever vaccine responses in identical twins.

The sequenced material came from memory (CD45RO+) T cells sorted from blood. These receptors were obtained from a woman younger than 30 in good health.

Many counts were recorded for this clonotype. The chain links TRBV28 to TRBJ2-7; D gene uncertain. The V end was cut by 7 bases, the J end by 8 bases, with 12 bases between. The CDR3 length is 11 residues. Germline V CDR1 and CDR2: MDHEN, SYDVKM. The CDR3 protein is CASNSKIKQYF. The DNA for the CDR3 is TGTGCCAGCAATAGCAAAATCAAGCAGTACTTC.

This chain uses TRBV15 with TRBJ2-5; D remains ambiguous. CDR3 length: 15 amino acids. With 0 bases removed from V and 2 bases from J, the gap between germline ends came to 10 bases. Germline V gene sequence: CDR1 LNHNV, CDR2 YYDKDF (reference sequence). The CDR3: CATSRDFPSQETQYF. As DNA, the CDR3 is TGTGCCACCAGCAGAGATTTTCCTAGTCAAGAGACCCAGTACTTC.

The V and J genes are TRBV14 and TRBJ2-7; 12 positions agree with TRBD2. From germline, CDR1 is SGHDN and CDR2 FVKESK. Trimming removed 1 base from V and 2 bases from J; junction bases left unmatched: 0. This CDR3 is 15 amino acids long. Here the CDR3 reads CASSQGLAGAYEQYF. DNA of the CDR3: TGTGCCAGCAGCCAAGGACTAGCGGGAGCCTACGAGCAGTACTTC.

DNA for the CDR3: TGTGCCAGCAGTTTAGGAGGGGGCGCGGTCAATGAGCAGTTCTTC. It specifies CASSLGGGAVNEQFF. The J gene is TRBJ2-1, the V gene TRBV12-3 or TRBV12-4; TRBD1 matches at 7 bases. V shed 1 base and J 6 bases; nucleotides not matched to a gene: 6. This CDR3 has 15 amino acids.

This clonotype was seen more than once but under ten times. The chain couples TRBV20-1 to TRBJ2-3, with TRBD1 matching 7 bases. The CDR3 spans 15 residues. V lost 6 bases to trimming and J lost 0 bases; unmatched junction nucleotides: 9. Germline CDR1 reads DFQATT; CDR2 reads SNEGSKA (reference sequence). The CDR3 is CSAHDRDPSTDTQYF. Written as DNA, the CDR3 is TGCAGTGCACACGACAGGGACCCTAGCACAGATACGCAGTATTTT.

This clonotype has only a few counts. The chain links TRBV5-1 to TRBJ2-5, with D possibly called TRBD1 or TRBD2 (6 bases each). Trimming stripped 6 bases from V and 4 bases from J, with 16 bases between. Germline-derived CDR1 and CDR2 are SGHRS and YFSETQ. CDR3 length: 14 amino acids. The CDR3 DNA is TGCGCCAGCACCAGGAACGGGGGCCGAGAGACCCAGTACTTC. It yields the protein CASTRNGGRETQYF. Using reference TRBV5-1 and TRBJ2-5 for the parts outside the CDR3, the full variable domain is KAGVTQTPRYLIKTRGQQVTLSCSPISGHRSVSWYQQTPGQGLQFLFEYFSETQRNKGNFPGRFSGRQFSNSRSEMNVSTLELGDSALYLCASTRNGGRETQYFGPGTRLLVL.

This clonotype was seen repeatedly, ten times or more. The chain combines TRBV12-3 or TRBV12-4 with TRBJ2-5, with D possibly TRBD2 on 6 matching bases. The CDR3 runs 13 residues. Trimming pared 8 bases from V and 4 bases from J, leaving 14 bases between. The CDR3, as DNA: TGTGCCAGCTCGGCTAGCGAGATAGAGACCCAGTACTTC. Protein: CASSASEIETQYF.

The chain couples TRBV7-9 to TRBJ1-5; tentative D call: TRBD1 (5 bases). The CDR3 length is 16 residues. CDR1 and CDR2 from the germline V gene are SEHNR and FQNEAQ (reference sequence). Trimming pared 5 bases from V and 5 bases from J, leaving 19 bases between. The CDR3 protein is CASSPPGWGGDQPQHF. The DNA of the CDR3 is TGTGCCAGCAGCCCCCCTGGATGGGGGGGTGATCAGCCCCAGCATTTT.

This clonotype was detected a few times. The V gene is TRBV7-8, the J gene TRBJ2-1, with D unresolved. The CDR3 is made up of 13 amino acids. Germline V lookup: CDR1 SGHVS, CDR2 FQNEAQ. V lost 8 bases to trimming and J lost 5 bases, with 13 bases between them. The CDR3 nucleotides read TGTGCCAGCGTTGCGGAGTCCGACAATGAGCAGTTCTTC. Its protein is CASVAESDNEQFF. Complete variable domain (other parts from reference TRBV7-8 and TRBJ2-1): GAGVSQSPRYKVAKRGQDVALRCDPISGHVSLFWYQQALGQGPEFLTYFQNEAQLDKSGLPSDRFFAERPEGSVSTLKIQRTQQEDSAVYLCASVAESDNEQFFGPGTRLTVL.